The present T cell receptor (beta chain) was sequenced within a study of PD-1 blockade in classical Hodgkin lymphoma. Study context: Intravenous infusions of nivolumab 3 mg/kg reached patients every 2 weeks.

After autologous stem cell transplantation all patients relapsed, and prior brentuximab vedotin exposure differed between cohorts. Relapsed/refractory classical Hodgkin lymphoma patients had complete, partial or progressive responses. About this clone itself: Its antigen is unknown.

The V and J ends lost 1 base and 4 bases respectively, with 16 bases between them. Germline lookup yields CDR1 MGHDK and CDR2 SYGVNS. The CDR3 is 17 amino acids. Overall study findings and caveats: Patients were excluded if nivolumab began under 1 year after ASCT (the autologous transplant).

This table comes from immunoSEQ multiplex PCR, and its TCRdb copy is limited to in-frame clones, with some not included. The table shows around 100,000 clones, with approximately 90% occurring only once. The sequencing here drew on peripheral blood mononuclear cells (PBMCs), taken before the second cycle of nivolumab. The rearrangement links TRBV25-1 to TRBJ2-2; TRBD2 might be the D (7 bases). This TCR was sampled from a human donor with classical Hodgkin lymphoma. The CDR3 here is CASSELGRGGPTGELFF. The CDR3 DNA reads TGTGCCAGCAGTGAATTGGGGAGGGGGGGCCCCACCGGGGAGCTGTTTTTT.